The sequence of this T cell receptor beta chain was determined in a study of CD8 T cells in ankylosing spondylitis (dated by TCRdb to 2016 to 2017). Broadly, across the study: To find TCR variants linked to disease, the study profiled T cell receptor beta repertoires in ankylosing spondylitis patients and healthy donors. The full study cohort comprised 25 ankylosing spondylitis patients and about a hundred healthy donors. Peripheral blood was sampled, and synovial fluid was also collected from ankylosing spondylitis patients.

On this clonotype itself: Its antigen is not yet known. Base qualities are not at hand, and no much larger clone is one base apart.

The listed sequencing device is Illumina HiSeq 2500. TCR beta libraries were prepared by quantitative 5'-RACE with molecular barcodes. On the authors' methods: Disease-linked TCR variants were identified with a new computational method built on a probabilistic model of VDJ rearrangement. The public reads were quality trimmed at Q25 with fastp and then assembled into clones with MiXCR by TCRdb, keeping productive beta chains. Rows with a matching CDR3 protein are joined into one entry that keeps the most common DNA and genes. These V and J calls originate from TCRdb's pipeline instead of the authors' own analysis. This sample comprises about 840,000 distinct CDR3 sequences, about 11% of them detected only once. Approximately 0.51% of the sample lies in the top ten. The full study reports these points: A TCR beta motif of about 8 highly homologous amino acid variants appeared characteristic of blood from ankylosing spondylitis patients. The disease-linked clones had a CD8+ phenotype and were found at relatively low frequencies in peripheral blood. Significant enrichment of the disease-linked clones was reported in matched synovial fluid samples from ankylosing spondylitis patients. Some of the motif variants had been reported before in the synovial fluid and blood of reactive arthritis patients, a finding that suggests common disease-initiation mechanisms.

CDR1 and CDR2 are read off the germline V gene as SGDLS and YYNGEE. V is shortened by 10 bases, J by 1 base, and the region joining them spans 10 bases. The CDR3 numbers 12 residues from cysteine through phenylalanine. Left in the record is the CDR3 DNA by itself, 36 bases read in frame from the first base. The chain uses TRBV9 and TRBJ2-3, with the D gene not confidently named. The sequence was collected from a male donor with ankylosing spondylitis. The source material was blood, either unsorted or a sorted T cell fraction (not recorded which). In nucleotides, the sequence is TGTGCCTCCAACGACGGCACAGATACGCAGTATTTT. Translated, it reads CASNDGTDTQYF. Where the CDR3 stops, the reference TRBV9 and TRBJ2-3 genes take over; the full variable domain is DSGVTQTPKHLITATGQRVTLRCSPRSGDLSVYWYQQSLDQGLQFLIQYYNGEERAKGNILERFSAQQFPDLHSELNLSSLELGDSALYFCASNDGTDTQYFGPGTRLTVL.